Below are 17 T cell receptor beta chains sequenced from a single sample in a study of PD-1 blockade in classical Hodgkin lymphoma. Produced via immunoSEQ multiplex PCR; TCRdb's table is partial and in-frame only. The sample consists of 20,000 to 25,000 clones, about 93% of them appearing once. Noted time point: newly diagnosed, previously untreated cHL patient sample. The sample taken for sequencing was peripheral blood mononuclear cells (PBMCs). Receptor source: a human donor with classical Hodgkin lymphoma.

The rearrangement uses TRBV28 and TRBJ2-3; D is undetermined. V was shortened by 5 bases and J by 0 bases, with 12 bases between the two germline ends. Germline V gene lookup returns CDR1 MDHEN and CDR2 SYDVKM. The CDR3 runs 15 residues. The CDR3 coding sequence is TGTGCCAGCAGTAAAGAGAAGTCTAGCACAGATACGCAGTATTTT. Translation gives CASSKEKSSTDTQYF.

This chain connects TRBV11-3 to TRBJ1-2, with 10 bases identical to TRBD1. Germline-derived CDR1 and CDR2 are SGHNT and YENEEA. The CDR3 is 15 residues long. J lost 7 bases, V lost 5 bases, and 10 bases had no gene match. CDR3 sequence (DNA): TGTGCCAGCAGCCCGGGACAGGGGAATGTTTTTGGCTACACCTTC. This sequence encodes CASSPGQGNVFGYTF.

This CDR3 is CASSLQGPAYEQYF. The CDR3 nucleotides read TGTGCCAGCAGCTTACAGGGACCGGCCTACGAGCAGTACTTC. The chain employs TRBV5-4 and TRBJ2-7; tentatively, D is TRBD1 (6 bases). The CDR3 consists of 14 residues. The V gene lost 2 bases and the J gene lost 2 bases, with 11 bases spanning the gap. In germline, CDR1 is SGHNT, CDR2 YYREEE (reference sequence). Together with reference TRBV5-4 and TRBJ2-7, the CDR3 gives the full variable domain: ETGVTQSPTHLIKTRGQQVTLRCSSQSGHNTVSWYQQALGQGPQFIFQYYREEENGRGNFPPRFSGLQFPNYSSELNVNALELDDSALYLCASSLQGPAYEQYFGPGTRLTVT.

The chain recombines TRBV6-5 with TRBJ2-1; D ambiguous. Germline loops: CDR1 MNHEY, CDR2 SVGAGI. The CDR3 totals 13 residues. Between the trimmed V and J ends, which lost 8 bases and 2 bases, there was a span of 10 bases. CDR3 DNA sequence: TGTGCCAGCTCCCGTGCGGCCTACAATGAGCAGTTCTTC. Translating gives CASSRAAYNEQFF.

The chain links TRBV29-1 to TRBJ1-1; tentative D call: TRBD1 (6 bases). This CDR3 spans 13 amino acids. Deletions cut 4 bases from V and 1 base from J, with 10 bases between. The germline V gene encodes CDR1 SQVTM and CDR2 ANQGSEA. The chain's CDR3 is CSVAAGANTEAFF. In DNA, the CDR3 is TGCAGCGTTGCGGCAGGGGCGAACACTGAAGCTTTCTTT.

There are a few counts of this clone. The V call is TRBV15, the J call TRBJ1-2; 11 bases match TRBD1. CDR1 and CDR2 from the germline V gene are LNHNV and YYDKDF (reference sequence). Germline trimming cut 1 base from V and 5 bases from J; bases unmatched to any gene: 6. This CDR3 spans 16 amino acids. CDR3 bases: TGTGCCACCAGCAGAGCGAGGGGACAGGGGGTTTATGGCTACACCTTC. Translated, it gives CATSRARGQGVYGYTF.

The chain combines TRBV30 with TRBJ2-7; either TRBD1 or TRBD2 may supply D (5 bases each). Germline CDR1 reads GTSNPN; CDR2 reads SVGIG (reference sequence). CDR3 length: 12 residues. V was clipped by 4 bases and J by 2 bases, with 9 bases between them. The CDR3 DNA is TGTGCCTGGACAGGGAGTACCTACGAGCAGTACTTC. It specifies CAWTGSTYEQYF.

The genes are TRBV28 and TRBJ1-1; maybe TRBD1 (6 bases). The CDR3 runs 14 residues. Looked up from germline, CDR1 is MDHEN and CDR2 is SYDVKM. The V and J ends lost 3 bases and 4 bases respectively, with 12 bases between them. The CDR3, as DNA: TGTGCCAGCAGTTTCGGGGGGGCGACCACTGAAGCTTTCTTT. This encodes CASSFGGATTEAFF.

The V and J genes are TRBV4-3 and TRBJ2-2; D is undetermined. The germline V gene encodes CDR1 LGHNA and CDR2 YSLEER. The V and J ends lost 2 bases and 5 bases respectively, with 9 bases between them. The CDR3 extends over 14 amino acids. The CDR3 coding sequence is TGCGCCAGCAGCCAATCCTCAGGAACCGGGGAGCTGTTTTTT. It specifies CASSQSSGTGELFF.

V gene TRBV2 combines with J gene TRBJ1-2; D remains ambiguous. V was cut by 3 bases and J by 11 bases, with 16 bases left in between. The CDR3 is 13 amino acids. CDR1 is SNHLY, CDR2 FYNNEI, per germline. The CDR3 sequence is CASSEDVDGRYTF. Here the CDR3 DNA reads TGTGCCAGCAGTGAGGACGTGGACGGACGGTACACCTTC.

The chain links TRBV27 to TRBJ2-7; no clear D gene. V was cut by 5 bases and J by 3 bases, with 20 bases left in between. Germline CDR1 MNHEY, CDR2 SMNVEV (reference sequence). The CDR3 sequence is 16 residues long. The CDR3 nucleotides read TGTGCCAGCAGTCCCGTAAGGTCCGGTCCCCTCTACGAGCAGTACTTC. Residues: CASSPVRSGPLYEQYF.

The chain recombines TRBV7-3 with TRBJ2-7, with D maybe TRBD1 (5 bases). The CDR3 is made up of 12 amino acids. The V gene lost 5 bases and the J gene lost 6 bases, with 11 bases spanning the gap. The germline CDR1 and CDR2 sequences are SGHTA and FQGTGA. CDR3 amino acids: CASSLDSGEQYF. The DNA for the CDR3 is TGTGCCAGCAGCCTTGACAGTGGCGAGCAGTACTTC.

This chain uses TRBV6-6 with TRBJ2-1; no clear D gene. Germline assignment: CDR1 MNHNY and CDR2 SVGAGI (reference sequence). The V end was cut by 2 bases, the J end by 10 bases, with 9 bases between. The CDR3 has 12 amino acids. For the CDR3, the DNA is TGTGCCAGCAGTTACCCCCCAGAAGAGCAGTTCTTC. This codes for CASSYPPEEQFF.

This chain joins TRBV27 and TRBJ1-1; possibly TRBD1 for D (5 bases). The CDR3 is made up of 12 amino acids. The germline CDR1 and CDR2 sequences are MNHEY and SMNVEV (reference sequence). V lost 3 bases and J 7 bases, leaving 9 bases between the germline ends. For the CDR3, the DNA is TGTGCCAGCAGTTTCCGGGACGGTGAAGCTTTCTTT. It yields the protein CASSFRDGEAFF.

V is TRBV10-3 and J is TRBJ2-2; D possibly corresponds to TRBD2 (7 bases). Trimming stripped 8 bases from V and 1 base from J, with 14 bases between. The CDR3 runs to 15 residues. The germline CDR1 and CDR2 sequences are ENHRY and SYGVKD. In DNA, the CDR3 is TGTGCCATCTTGGGGGGGCTCCTGAACACCGGGGAGCTGTTTTTT. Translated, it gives CAILGGLLNTGELFF.

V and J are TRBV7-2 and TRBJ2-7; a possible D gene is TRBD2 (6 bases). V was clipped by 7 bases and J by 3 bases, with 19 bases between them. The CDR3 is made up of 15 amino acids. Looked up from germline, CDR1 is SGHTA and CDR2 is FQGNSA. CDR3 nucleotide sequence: TGTGCCAGCACCAATTGGGGGGTCAATTTCTACGAGCAGTACTTC. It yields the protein CASTNWGVNFYEQYF.

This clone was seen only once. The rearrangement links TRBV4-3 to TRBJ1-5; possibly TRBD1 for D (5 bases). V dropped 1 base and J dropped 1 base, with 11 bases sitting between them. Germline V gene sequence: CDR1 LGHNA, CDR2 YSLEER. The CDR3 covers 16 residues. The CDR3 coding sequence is TGCGCCAGCAGCCAAGCTGGGGACTTAAGCAATCAGCCCCAGCATTTT. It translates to CASSQAGDLSNQPQHF.